Below are 30 T cell receptor beta chains sequenced from a single sample in a study of blood T cell repertoires in COVID-19. Measured with immunoSEQ multiplex PCR; TCRdb has only the in-frame clones, and not every one. Among 150,000 to 190,000 clones, around 80% were seen once, and the ten largest hold around 7%. What was sequenced was PBMCs or T cells enriched from blood (not recorded which). These receptors came from a man in his fifties or sixties who had recovered from COVID-19.

The chain links TRBV12-5 to TRBJ1-2, with TRBD1 identical over 7 bases. Trimming removed 5 bases from V and 7 bases from J; junction bases left unmatched: 10. The CDR3 extends over 14 amino acids. Germline V gene lookup returns CDR1 LGHNT and CDR2 FRNRAP. The CDR3 DNA sequence: TGTGCTAGTGGTGTTGACAGGGACCTTAGTGGCTACACCTTC. Translated: CASGVDRDLSGYTF.

The chain employs TRBV7-3 and TRBJ2-3, with TRBD1 matching over 7 bases. The CDR3 covers 15 residues. The germline V gene has CDR1 SGHTA and CDR2 FQGTGA. After removal of 2 bases from V and 5 bases from J, the junction contained 7 bases not matched to a gene. CDR3 sequence reads: CASSLSLQGIDTQYF. CDR3 DNA sequence: TGTGCCAGCAGCTTATCGTTACAGGGGATAGATACGCAGTATTTT.

V usage is TRBV6-6 and J usage is TRBJ2-3; TRBD2 matches at 11 bases. V was pared by 5 bases and J by 4 bases, with 11 bases of the junction left unmatched. The CDR3 extends over 17 amino acids. Germline lookup yields CDR1 MNHNY and CDR2 SVGAGI (reference sequence). The CDR3 is CASSLVLAGVRADTQYF. The CDR3 nucleotides read TGTGCCAGCAGTCTCGTACTAGCGGGGGTGAGGGCAGATACGCAGTATTTT.

This clone was observed once. The chain combines TRBV5-3 with TRBJ1-5; a possible D gene is TRBD1 (6 bases). TRBV5-3 is reported as an ORF; its role is uncertain. CDR3 length: 16 amino acids. V lost 4 bases and J lost 3, with 17 bases in between. For the CDR3, the DNA is TGTGCCAGAAGCCCGGGGGGCAGGCCTAACAATCAGCCCCAGCATTTT. Its protein is CARSPGGRPNNQPQHF.

The sample holds many counts of this clone. The chain is built from TRBV4-2 and TRBJ1-5, with 9 bases matching TRBD1. Germline V gene sequence: CDR1 LGHNA, CDR2 YNFKEQ. The CDR3 has 17 residues. V shed 0 bases, J shed 3 bases, and the junction held 6 bases outside the gene matches. CDR3 coding DNA: TGTGCCAGCAGCCAAGATAAGGGACAGGGAAACAATCAGCCCCAGCATTTT. Translating gives CASSQDKGQGNNQPQHF.

The rearrangement joins TRBV5-1 to TRBJ1-2; D is perhaps TRBD1 (6 bases). The V end was cut by 4 bases, the J end by 6 bases, with 16 bases between. This CDR3 is 14 amino acids long. Germline V gene sequence: CDR1 SGHRS, CDR2 YFSETQ. The CDR3 DNA sequence: TGCGCCAGCAGCACTGGGACACCACACAATGGCTACACCTTC. It specifies CASSTGTPHNGYTF.

The chain carries TRBV5-1 and TRBJ1-1; 7 bases are shared with TRBD1. With V trimmed by 0 bases and J by 7 bases, 6 bases remained unmatched. Per the germline V gene, CDR1 is SGHRS and CDR2 is YFSETQ. CDR3 size: 14 residues. The CDR3 spells CASSLETGFLEAFF. Written as DNA, the CDR3 is TGCGCCAGCAGCTTGGAGACAGGGTTTCTTGAAGCTTTCTTT.

The gene calls are TRBV5-1 and TRBJ1-1; the D is unclear. CDR1 is SGHRS, CDR2 YFSETQ, per germline. Trimming left V 7 bases short and J 7 bases short, with 17 bases between. The CDR3 extends over 13 amino acids. For the CDR3, the DNA is TGCGCCAGCGGGAGTGGGGATCTTGGTGAAGCTTTCTTT. Translation gives CASGSGDLGEAFF. Full variable domain (outside the CDR3, taken from reference TRBV5-1 and TRBJ1-1): KAGVTQTPRYLIKTRGQQVTLSCSPISGHRSVSWYQQTPGQGLQFLFEYFSETQRNKGNFPGRFSGRQFSNSRSEMNVSTLELGDSALYLCASGSGDLGEAFFGQGTRLTVV.

V is TRBV5-4 and J is TRBJ1-6; 9 positions match TRBD1. Germline values: CDR1 SGHNT, CDR2 YYREEE (reference sequence). CDR3 size: 16 residues. After removal of 1 base from V and 7 bases from J, the junction contained 6 bases not matched to a gene. This CDR3 is CASSLITGGGNSPLHF. DNA for the CDR3: TGTGCCAGCAGCTTGATAACAGGGGGCGGGAATTCACCCCTCCACTTT.

V is TRBV4-2 and J is TRBJ1-2; D might be TRBD1 (6 bases). Germline V gene data show CDR1 as LGHNA and CDR2 as YNFKEQ. This CDR3 has 15 residues. Trimming left V 0 bases short and J 2 bases short, with 10 bases between. The CDR3 sequence: CASSQEQGRNYGYTF. The CDR3 coding sequence is TGTGCCAGCAGCCAAGAACAGGGACGGAACTATGGCTACACCTTC.

The rearrangement joins TRBV7-2 to TRBJ1-4; 7 bases match TRBD1. The CDR3 runs to 17 residues. Germline V gene lookup returns CDR1 SGHTA and CDR2 FQGNSA. J was trimmed by 3 bases and V by 5 bases; bases with no gene match: 12. The CDR3 here is CASSLTNRGFANEKLFF. Written as DNA, the CDR3 is TGTGCCAGCAGCCTCACCAACAGGGGATTCGCTAATGAAAAACTGTTTTTT. Filled out from reference TRBV7-2 and TRBJ1-4, the complete variable domain reads GAGVSQSPSNKVTEKGKDVELRCDPISGHTALYWYRQSLGQGLEFLIYFQGNSAPDKSGLPSDRFSAERTGGSVSTLTIQRTQQEDSAVYLCASSLTNRGFANEKLFFGSGTQLSVL.

The chain recombines TRBV6-5 with TRBJ1-4, with D tentatively TRBD1 (6 bases). From germline, CDR1 is MNHEY and CDR2 SVGAGI. Between the trimmed V and J ends, which lost 6 bases and 7 bases, there was a span of 18 bases. CDR3 length equals 15 residues. The CDR3 region is CASSLNRAAGEKLFF. In nucleotides, the CDR3 is TGTGCCAGCAGCCTCAACAGGGCCGCAGGTGAAAAACTGTTTTTT.

This clone was observed a few times. The chain recombines TRBV9 with TRBJ1-6; no clear D. The CDR3 runs 13 residues. The ends were cut back, 4 bases at V and 9 bases at J, with 11 bases in the middle. Germline V gives CDR1 SGDLS, CDR2 YYNGEE. This chain's CDR3 is CASSHASGSPLHF. In nucleotides, the CDR3 is TGTGCCAGCAGCCACGCTTCGGGTTCACCCCTCCACTTT.

The chain recombines TRBV4-1 with TRBJ2-1; no definite D call. CDR1 and CDR2 (germline): MGHRA, YSYEKL. Between the trimmed V and J ends, which lost 1 base and 0 bases, there was a span of 7 bases. This CDR3 is built from 15 residues. CDR3 DNA: TGCGCCAGCAGCCAAGCAACGGGCTCCTACAATGAGCAGTTCTTC. Translated, it gives CASSQATGSYNEQFF.

This clone came up once. This rearrangement joins TRBV29-1 to TRBJ2-7, with D tentatively TRBD1 (5 bases). In germline, CDR1 is SQVTM, CDR2 ANQGSEA. This CDR3 has 11 amino acids. V was clipped by 6 bases and J by 5 bases, with 11 bases between them. The CDR3 DNA sequence: TGCAGCGTAGTCCAGGGTGACGAGCAGTACTTC. Translated: CSVVQGDEQYF.

This chain joins TRBV20-1 and TRBJ1-5; 7 bases are a match to TRBD1. J lost 6 bases, V lost 3 bases, and 8 bases had no gene match. Per germline, CDR1 DFQATT and CDR2 SNEGSKA (reference sequence). The CDR3 covers 14 residues. CDR3 DNA: TGCAGTGCTAGTAACAACAGGGGTATTCAGCCCCAGCATTTT. It encodes CSASNNRGIQPQHF.

The chain employs TRBV5-5 and TRBJ2-7; D possibly corresponds to TRBD2 (5 bases). Germline-derived CDR1 and CDR2 are SGHKS and YYEKEE (reference sequence). Trimming left V 0 bases short and J 5 bases short, with 12 bases between. The CDR3 has 14 amino acids. The CDR3 here is CASSLGEGPNEQYF. The DNA for the CDR3 is TGTGCCAGCAGCTTGGGTGAGGGTCCCAACGAGCAGTACTTC.

The V and J genes are TRBV6-5 and TRBJ2-3; maybe TRBD2 (7 bases). The CDR3 is made up of 16 amino acids. V lost 2 bases, J lost 0 bases, and 12 bases lay in between. Germline assignment: CDR1 MNHEY and CDR2 SVGAGI. The CDR3 DNA follows: TGTGCCAGCAGTTACGGTGGCGGGGGCAGCACAGATACGCAGTATTTT. It is translated as CASSYGGGGSTDTQYF.

The V gene is TRBV6-5, the J gene TRBJ1-2, with 7 bases lining up with TRBD1. The CDR3 contains 15 residues. Trimming removed 7 bases from V and 10 bases from J; junction bases left unmatched: 18. Per germline, CDR1 MNHEY and CDR2 SVGAGI. The CDR3 nucleotides read TGTGCCAGCACCAAAGCAGGGGGGCGTAAGGACGACTACACCTTC. This sequence encodes CASTKAGGRKDDYTF.

V is TRBV15 and J is TRBJ1-5; D possibly corresponds to TRBD1 (6 bases). Per germline, CDR1 LNHNV and CDR2 YYDKDF (reference sequence). This CDR3 comprises 15 residues. V was shortened by 3 bases and J by 5 bases, with 14 bases between the two germline ends. The CDR3: CATSSAYRDDQPQHF. CDR3 sequence (DNA): TGTGCCACCAGCAGTGCATACAGGGACGATCAGCCCCAGCATTTT.

The V gene is TRBV10-3, the J gene TRBJ2-7; D unclear. The CDR3 is 11 amino acids. V lost 6 bases and J lost 3, with 6 bases in between. Germline CDR1 reads ENHRY; CDR2 reads SYGVKD. CDR3 DNA: TGTGCCATCAGCGCGGACTACGAGCAGTACTTC. This codes for CAISADYEQYF.

This chain links TRBV13 with TRBJ2-5, with TRBD2 matching over 8 bases. The CDR3 is 14 residues long. Germline V CDR1 and CDR2: PRHDT, FYEKMQ (reference sequence). Unmatched junction bases numbered 6, after V lost 2 bases and J lost 7 bases. This chain's CDR3 is CASSLIGGARTQYF. CDR3 nucleotide sequence: TGTGCCAGCAGCTTAATCGGGGGGGCCCGGACCCAGTACTTC.

V is TRBV7-9 and J is TRBJ2-3; TRBD1 matches 8 bases. Germline assignment: CDR1 SEHNR and CDR2 FQNEAQ (reference sequence). Trimming at V came to 4 bases and at J to 1 base, leaving 7 bases not matched to a gene. The CDR3 has 16 amino acids. As DNA, the CDR3 is TGTGCCAGCAGCTCGACAGGGGTAGGGGGCACAGATACGCAGTATTTT. Translating it yields CASSSTGVGGTDTQYF.

The V call is TRBV7-2, the J call TRBJ2-3; TRBD2 matches 9 bases. This CDR3 is built from 17 residues. Germline V gene lookup returns CDR1 SGHTA and CDR2 FQGNSA. With V trimmed by 1 base and J by 3 bases, 8 bases remained unmatched. The CDR3 region has the DNA TGTGCCAGCAGCTTAGTGAGGCGGGGGGGTCCGACAGATACGCAGTATTTT. Translation: CASSLVRRGGPTDTQYF.

This chain connects TRBV6-2 or TRBV6-3 to TRBJ2-2, with 7 bases aligning to TRBD1. Germline V gene lookup returns CDR1 MNHEY and CDR2 SVGEGT. J gave up 5 bases and V 6 bases, and 12 bases lay outside the gene matches. CDR3 length: 16 amino acids. CDR3 residues: CASSHHPGGRTGELFF. Written as DNA, the CDR3 is TGTGCCAGCAGCCACCATCCAGGGGGAAGGACCGGGGAGCTGTTTTTT.

This sequence joins TRBV5-1 and TRBJ1-3; D might be TRBD1 (6 bases). CDR1 SGHRS and CDR2 YFSETQ come from the germline V gene. There are 18 residues in the CDR3. V shed 0 bases and J shed 0 bases, with 16 bases lying between them. The CDR3 is CASSLAPAGEFSGNTIYF. The CDR3 region has the DNA TGCGCCAGCAGCTTGGCCCCGGCAGGGGAGTTCTCTGGAAACACCATATATTTT.

J is TRBJ1-5 and V is TRBV18, with no clear D. V was trimmed by 3 bases and J by 5 bases, leaving 8 bases between them. The germline gives CDR1 KGHSH, CDR2 LQKENI. The CDR3 covers 13 residues. The chain's CDR3 is CASSPAGHQPQHF. The CDR3 DNA is TGTGCCAGCTCACCTGCGGGTCATCAGCCCCAGCATTTT.

This clone was found once. The chain employs TRBV15 and TRBJ1-2; D is unclear. The V end was cut by 0 bases, the J end by 3 bases, with 11 bases between. The length of the CDR3 is 15 residues. CDR1 and CDR2 (germline): LNHNV, YYDKDF (reference sequence). Here the CDR3 reads CATSRDVGEYYGYTF. CDR3 nucleotide sequence: TGTGCCACCAGCAGAGATGTCGGGGAATACTATGGCTACACCTTC.

J is TRBJ1-1 and V is TRBV9; D is unclear. Germline V CDR1 and CDR2: SGDLS, YYNGEE. The CDR3 totals 10 residues. The ends were cut back, 9 bases at V and 2 bases at J, with 5 bases in the middle. The DNA of the CDR3 is TGTGCCACCGTAAACACTGAAGCTTTCTTT. Protein product: CATVNTEAFF.

This chain links TRBV5-4 with TRBJ1-4, with 8 bases identical to TRBD1. V shed 3 bases and J 7 bases; nucleotides not matched to a gene: 2. CDR1 is SGHNT, CDR2 YYREEE, per germline (reference sequence). There are 13 residues in the CDR3. The CDR3 DNA sequence: TGTGCCAGCAGCTGGGACAGGCGTGAAAAACTGTTTTTT. Translating gives CASSWDRREKLFF. Supplemented by reference TRBV5-4 and TRBJ1-4, the full variable domain reads ETGVTQSPTHLIKTRGQQVTLRCSSQSGHNTVSWYQQALGQGPQFIFQYYREEENGRGNFPPRFSGLQFPNYSSELNVNALELDDSALYLCASSWDRREKLFFGSGTQLSVL.